This T cell receptor (beta chain) was obtained from a study of cytomegalovirus exposure and HLA in healthy donors. With 60 Vbeta and 13 Jbeta primers, the PCR was carried out. Produced via immunoSEQ multiplex PCR; TCRdb's table is partial and in-frame only. Of over 100,000 clones listed, about 60% are singletons. Trimming cost V 3 bases and J 11 bases, with 13 bases left between them. Germline V gene data show CDR1 as MRHNA and CDR2 as SNTAGT. CDR3 size: 13 residues. Sequenced sample: PBMCs. The sequence came from a human donor in good health. This rearrangement joins TRBV6-4 to TRBJ1-4; no firm D call. The CDR3 reads CASSETVGEKLFF. CDR3 nucleotide sequence: TGTGCCAGCAGTGAAACGGTGGGAGAGAAACTGTTTTTT.